Shown below are 31 T cell receptor beta chains from a single sample sequenced in a study of T cells in Graves' hyperthyroidism and ophthalmopathy. Amplified regions were TCR beta CDR3 sequences from RNA transcripts. With the HTBI primer set, the TCR CDR3 went through a first round of RT-PCR. TCRdb passed the multiplex PCR reads through MiXCR, listing each CDR3 protein once. The table shows 400,000 to 600,000 distinct CDR3 sequences, with roughly 20% occurring only once. Sequencing used blood. The receptors come from a man aged 18 to 29 with Graves' hyperthyroidism.

In its sample, this clonotype was seen a few times. The chain combines TRBV9 with TRBJ2-7; 10 bases align to TRBD1. The ends lost 3 bases at V and 6 bases at J; junction bases unmatched: 9. The CDR3 has 15 amino acids. Germline V lookup: CDR1 SGDLS, CDR2 YYNGEE. The CDR3 DNA follows: TGTGCCAGCAGCGGGACCGGGACAGGGGAGGGCGAGCAGTACTTC. Translation gives CASSGTGTGEGEQYF. Full variable domain (outside the CDR3, taken from reference TRBV9 and TRBJ2-7): DSGVTQTPKHLITATGQRVTLRCSPRSGDLSVYWYQQSLDQGLQFLIQYYNGEERAKGNILERFSAQQFPDLHSELNLSSLELGDSALYFCASSGTGTGEGEQYFGPGTRLTVT.

The table lists this clonotype with a few counts. The chain couples TRBV7-9 to TRBJ2-5; 9 bases align to TRBD2. The ends lost 4 bases at V and 5 bases at J; junction bases unmatched: 2. The CDR3 is made up of 13 amino acids. The V gene's germline CDR1 is SEHNR and CDR2 FQNEAQ (reference sequence). The CDR3 spells CASSSSGAETQYF. CDR3 in DNA: TGTGCCAGCAGCTCTAGCGGGGCGGAGACCCAGTACTTC.

This clonotype was seen repeatedly, ten times or more. The rearrangement joins TRBV12-3 or TRBV12-4 to TRBJ1-3; D might be TRBD1 (5 bases). The CDR3 consists of 13 residues. Deletions cut 7 bases from V and 0 bases from J, with 7 bases between. The CDR3 protein is CASTGSSGNTIYF. The CDR3 bases are TGTGCCAGCACAGGGTCCTCTGGAAACACCATATATTTT.

There are many counts of this clonotype. V is TRBV19 and J is TRBJ2-7; 9 nucleotides align to TRBD1. In germline, CDR1 is LNHDA, CDR2 SQIVND (reference sequence). CDR3 length equals 14 residues. Germline trimming cut 9 bases from V and 7 bases from J; bases unmatched to any gene: 13. In DNA, the CDR3 is TGTGCCAGCTCTCCGGGACAGGGTGGTTGGGAGCAGTACTTC. This gives the protein CASSPGQGGWEQYF.

This clonotype came up a few times. V gene TRBV12-3 or TRBV12-4 combines with J gene TRBJ1-1, with a weak D call TRBD1 (5 bases). The CDR3 sequence is 14 residues long. V was pared by 6 bases and J by 2 bases, with 13 bases between. CDR3 region: CASRTDSSNTEAFF. CDR3 in DNA: TGTGCCAGCAGAACAGACAGTTCAAACACTGAAGCTTTCTTT.

In its sample, this clonotype was seen many times. The rearrangement joins TRBV27 to TRBJ2-7; 7 bases fit TRBD1. Looked up from germline, CDR1 is MNHEY and CDR2 is SMNVEV (reference sequence). CDR3 size: 13 residues. The junction had 4 bases not matched to a gene; V was cut back by 5 bases and J by 3 bases. CDR3 in amino acids: CASSPTGNYEQYF. The DNA of the CDR3 is TGTGCCAGCAGTCCGACAGGGAACTACGAGCAGTACTTC.

In its sample, this clonotype was seen many times. J is TRBJ1-5 and V is TRBV6-5; D is ambiguous. This CDR3 region has 15 residues. The germline CDR1 and CDR2 sequences are MNHEY and SVGAGI. Trimming took 0 bases from V and 2 from J, leaving 8 bases between them. The CDR3 region has the DNA TGTGCCAGCAGTTACTCGATGGTGGGCAATCAGCCCCAGCATTTT. It translates to CASSYSMVGNQPQHF.

The chain couples TRBV20-1 to TRBJ1-1; no firm D call. In germline, CDR1 is DFQATT, CDR2 SNEGSKA (reference sequence). The CDR3 is 13 amino acids. Trimming stripped 3 bases from V and 1 base from J, with 9 bases between. DNA for the CDR3: TGCAGTGCTAGGGTTATAGAGAACACTGAAGCTTTCTTT. Amino acid sequence: CSARVIENTEAFF.

This clonotype was seen many times. The chain carries TRBV29-1 and TRBJ1-1; D gene uncertain. Trimming removed 7 bases from V and 6 bases from J, with 12 bases in between. This CDR3 region has 11 residues. Germline V gives CDR1 SQVTM, CDR2 ANQGSEA. The CDR3 region is CSAVEEAEAFF. The CDR3 DNA reads as TGCAGCGCTGTAGAAGAAGCTGAAGCTTTCTTT.

This clonotype has a single count. The chain links TRBV19 to TRBJ2-2; no firm D call. The CDR3 is 14 amino acids. Germline CDR1 and CDR2: LNHDA and SQIVND (reference sequence). Trimming cost V 2 bases and J 3 bases, with 7 bases left between them. CDR3 bases: TGTGCCAGTAGTATACGGCCTGACACCGGGGAGCTGTTTTTT. It translates to CASSIRPDTGELFF.

The rearrangement uses TRBV6-2 or TRBV6-3 and TRBJ2-2, with D unclear. The CDR3 totals 14 residues. Per the germline V gene, CDR1 is MNHEY and CDR2 is SVGEGT. Trimming cost V 7 bases and J 0 bases, with 9 bases left between them. CDR3 nucleotides: TGTGCCAGCACAGCTAACACGAACACCGGGGAGCTGTTTTTT. Its protein product is CASTANTNTGELFF.

This clonotype was detected ten times or more. The rearrangement uses TRBV6-5 and TRBJ1-2, with D tentatively TRBD1 (5 bases). Germline V gene lookup returns CDR1 MNHEY and CDR2 SVGAGI. The CDR3 sequence is 15 residues long. Trimming cost V 2 bases and J 3 bases, with 13 bases left between them. CDR3 DNA sequence: TGTGCCAGCAGTTACGTAGCCAGGGAGGACTATGGCTACACCTTC. It is translated as CASSYVAREDYGYTF.

A note on this clonotype: A read error may account for a junction end that differs from germline. In nucleotides, the CDR3 is TGTGCCGGCAGTTTAAGACAGGCGAACTATGGCTACGCCTTC. This gives the protein CAGSLRQANYGYAF. The rearrangement links TRBV12-3 or TRBV12-4 to TRBJ1-2; TRBD1 is a possible D gene (6 bases). The CDR3 has 14 amino acids.

This clonotype was detected ten times or more. The gene calls are TRBV7-8 and TRBJ1-2, with a tentative D call TRBD1 (5 bases). V lost 5 bases and J lost 1, with 14 bases in between. Looked up from germline, CDR1 is SGHVS and CDR2 is FQNEAQ. The CDR3 is 15 residues long. The CDR3 DNA reads as TGTGCCAGCAGCAGGACGGTGGGGGGTAACTATGGCTACACCTTC. Its translation: CASSRTVGGNYGYTF.

This clonotype was found many times. This chain connects TRBV19 to TRBJ1-1; maybe TRBD1 (5 bases). The V end lost 10 bases, the J end lost 2 bases, and 20 bases lay between the germline ends. The CDR3 contains 15 residues. Germline values: CDR1 LNHDA, CDR2 SQIVND (reference sequence). The CDR3 loop reads CATQRRDGKNTEAFF. CDR3 in DNA: TGTGCCACCCAGCGCCGGGACGGGAAAAACACTGAAGCTTTCTTT. Looking up the rest from reference TRBV19 and TRBJ1-1 gives the full variable domain: DGGITQSPKYLFRKEGQNVTLSCEQNLNHDAMYWYRQDPGQGLRLIYYSQIVNDFQKGDIAEGYSVSREKKESFPLTVTSAQKNPTAFYLCATQRRDGKNTEAFFGQGTRLTVV.

V is TRBV28 and J is TRBJ2-5; no clear D. V gave up 3 bases and J gave up 2 bases, with 10 bases separating them. The CDR3 consists of 14 residues. CDR1 MDHEN and CDR2 SYDVKM come from the germline V gene. CDR3 protein: CASSFLGTQETQYF. DNA for the CDR3: TGTGCCAGCAGTTTTTTAGGAACTCAAGAGACCCAGTACTTC.

The DNA of the CDR3 is TGTGCCAGCAGTCATACAGGGTCCGGGGAGCTGTTTTTT. Translation gives CASSHTGSGELFF. The chain links TRBV13 to TRBJ2-2; weak D call: TRBD1 (6 bases). Germline lookup yields CDR1 PRHDT and CDR2 FYEKMQ (reference sequence). The CDR3 contains 13 residues. V was cut by 6 bases and J by 6 bases, with 11 bases left in between.

This clonotype occurred many times. V usage is TRBV30 and J usage is TRBJ2-2, with D possibly TRBD1 on 5 matching bases. Trimming cost V 0 bases and J 5 bases, with 16 bases left between them. The CDR3 consists of 16 residues. Germline V CDR1 and CDR2: GTSNPN, SVGIG (reference sequence). CDR3 residues: CAWSVEGSRTTGELFF. The CDR3 DNA reads as TGTGCCTGGAGTGTGGAAGGTAGCAGGACAACCGGGGAGCTGTTTTTT.

Ten or more counts support this clonotype. The chain couples TRBV28 to TRBJ2-7; D unresolved. The germline CDR1 and CDR2 sequences are MDHEN and SYDVKM. The CDR3 is made up of 14 amino acids. Between the trimmed V and J ends, which lost 2 bases and 3 bases, there was a span of 11 bases. In DNA, the CDR3 is TGTGCCAGCAGTTTAGTTAGGCATCACTACGAGCAGTACTTC. Protein product: CASSLVRHHYEQYF.

The genes are TRBV3-1 and TRBJ1-1, with 7 bases identical to TRBD1. The J segment lost 6 bases and the V segment lost 1 base, leaving 5 bases of the junction unmatched. This CDR3 comprises 14 residues. CDR1 is LGHDT and CDR2 is YNNKEL in the germline V gene (reference sequence). The CDR3 region has the DNA TGTGCCAGCAGCCAAGTTTCAGGGGGGGCTGAAGCTTTCTTT. Translated: CASSQVSGGAEAFF.

This clonotype was detected many times. V usage is TRBV19 and J usage is TRBJ1-1, with TRBD1 as a possible D gene (6 bases). V was cut by 5 bases and J by 4 bases, with 14 bases left in between. CDR3 length: 14 residues. Germline CDR1 and CDR2: LNHDA and SQIVND (reference sequence). CDR3 region: CASSPTTGTTEAFF. DNA of the CDR3: TGTGCCAGTAGTCCGACAACAGGGACCACTGAAGCTTTCTTT.

There are many counts of this clonotype. V usage is TRBV6-5 and J usage is TRBJ1-3; maybe TRBD1 (5 bases). Trimming removed 0 bases from V and 9 bases from J, with 15 bases in between. The CDR3 has 15 residues. CDR1 and CDR2 from the germline V gene are MNHEY and SVGAGI. The CDR3 spells CASSYSAGKGATIYF. As DNA, the CDR3 is TGTGCCAGCAGTTACTCTGCAGGGAAGGGTGCCACCATATATTTT.

This chain connects TRBV28 to TRBJ1-1; 7 bases map to TRBD1. The J segment lost 6 bases and the V segment lost 3 bases, leaving 10 bases of the junction unmatched. The length of the CDR3 is 15 residues. Germline V gene data show CDR1 as MDHEN and CDR2 as SYDVKM. CDR3 protein: CASSFRGIQHAEAFF. CDR3 DNA sequence: TGTGCCAGCAGTTTCAGGGGGATCCAACACGCTGAAGCTTTCTTT.

This clonotype was observed a handful of times. The J gene is TRBJ2-5, the V gene TRBV7-8, with TRBD1 matching 9 bases. J gave up 4 bases and V 5 bases, and 8 bases lay outside the gene matches. The CDR3 is made up of 15 amino acids. CDR1 SGHVS and CDR2 FQNEAQ come from the germline V gene. In DNA, the CDR3 is TGTGCCAGCAGCCCCCCCGGGACAGGGCGAGAGACCCAGTACTTC. Translating it yields CASSPPGTGRETQYF.

This clonotype was detected a few times. One end of the junction fails to match germline, which may point to a read error. The chain uses TRBV6-1 and TRBJ2-4; D unclear. The germline CDR1 and CDR2 sequences are MNHNS and SASEGT. This CDR3 has 12 amino acids. This CDR3 is CASTSWNGIKYF. CDR3 nucleotides: TGTGCCAGCACCTCCTGGAATGGCATTAAGTACTTC.

The gene calls are TRBV27 and TRBJ1-2, with TRBD1 as a possible D gene (5 bases). This CDR3 comprises 14 residues. V lost 6 bases to trimming and J lost 7 bases, with 18 bases between them. In germline, CDR1 is MNHEY, CDR2 SMNVEV (reference sequence). DNA for the CDR3: TGTGCCAGCAGCCTGCGGGGGGGGGTCCGTGGCTACACCTTC. It codes for CASSLRGGVRGYTF.

This clonotype was observed a handful of times. This chain connects TRBV30 to TRBJ2-7, with D maybe TRBD1 (5 bases). V lost 2 bases to trimming and J lost 7 bases, with 15 bases between them. This CDR3 spans 13 amino acids. Germline lookup yields CDR1 GTSNPN and CDR2 SVGIG (reference sequence). Here the CDR3 DNA reads TGTGCCTGGAGTAATACAGGTTTGGGGGAGCAGTACTTC. This sequence encodes CAWSNTGLGEQYF.

A note on this clonotype: A read error may be the cause here, since a much bigger clone is one base away. The chain has TRBV28 and TRBJ2-2, with 9 bases lining up with TRBD1. The CDR3 has 15 amino acids. In germline, CDR1 is MDHEN, CDR2 SYDVKM. The CDR3 bases are TGTGCCAGCAGTTCGAGGGACAGGGTCACCGGGGAGCTGTATTTT. It encodes CASSSRDRVTGELYF.

J is TRBJ1-4 and V is TRBV11-1; 7 nucleotides line up with TRBD1. This CDR3 region has 17 residues. Unmatched junction bases numbered 11, after V lost 2 bases and J lost 5 bases. Germline V gives CDR1 SGHAT, CDR2 FQDESV (reference sequence). CDR3 in DNA: TGTGCCAGCAGCTTAATCCTACAGGGGTACGGAAATGAAAAACTGTTTTTT. It yields the protein CASSLILQGYGNEKLFF.

This clonotype came up a few times. V and J are TRBV19 and TRBJ1-2; D may be TRBD1 (5 bases). CDR3 size: 13 residues. Germline CDR1 reads LNHDA; CDR2 reads SQIVND (reference sequence). The V end lost 3 bases, the J end lost 6 bases, and 11 bases lay between the germline ends. CDR3 in amino acids: CASSISGYDGYTF. The DNA for the CDR3 is TGTGCCAGTAGTATCTCAGGGTACGATGGCTACACCTTC.

The table lists this clonotype with many counts. One junction end does not reproduce the germline sequence, and a read error may be involved. The chain employs TRBV6-2 or TRBV6-3 and TRBJ2-7; 7 positions agree with TRBD1. CDR1 is MNHEY, CDR2 SVGEGT, per germline. The CDR3 has 14 amino acids. CDR3: CVSSFQGELVEQYF. The DNA of the CDR3 is TGTGTCAGCAGTTTTCAGGGGGAGCTGGTCGAGCAGTACTTC.